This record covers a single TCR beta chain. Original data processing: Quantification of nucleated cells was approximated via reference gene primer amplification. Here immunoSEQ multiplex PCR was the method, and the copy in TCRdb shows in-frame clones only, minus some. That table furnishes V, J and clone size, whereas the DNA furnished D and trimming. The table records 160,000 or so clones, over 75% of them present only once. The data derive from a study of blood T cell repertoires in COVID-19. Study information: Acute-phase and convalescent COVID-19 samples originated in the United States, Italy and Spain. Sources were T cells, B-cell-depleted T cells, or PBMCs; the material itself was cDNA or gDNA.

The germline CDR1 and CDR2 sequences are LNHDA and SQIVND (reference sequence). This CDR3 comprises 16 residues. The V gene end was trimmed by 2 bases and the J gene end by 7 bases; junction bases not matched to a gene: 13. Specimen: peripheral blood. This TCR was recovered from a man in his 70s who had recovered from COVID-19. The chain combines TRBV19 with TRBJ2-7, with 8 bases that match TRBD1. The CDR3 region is CASSITSGTGRGEQYF. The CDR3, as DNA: TGTGCCAGTAGTATAACCTCCGGGACAGGTCGTGGGGAGCAGTACTTC.